A selection of T cell receptor beta chains follows, all from one sample in a study of T cell responses to AZD1222 COVID-19 vaccine. Profiling relied on immunoSEQ multiplex PCR, and the TCRdb table lists in-frame clones only, not all of them. The table includes about 120,000 clones, roughly nine tenths detected once. The sample consisted of peripheral blood, taken 28 days after the second AZD1222 dose. Every receptor here comes from an adult who received the AZD1222 COVID-19 vaccine. CDR3s include the opening cysteine and the closing phenylalanine or tryptophan. D genes are given only for firm matches. Size tells how often a clone was seen (once, few, many) or the class of an expanded clone, and some rows leave it out.

D gene	clone size	V gene	J gene	CDR3 DNA	CDR3 protein
NA	once	TRBV5-6	TRBJ2-3	TGTGCCAGCAGCTTGGGACAGGCAAGCACAGATACGCAGTATTTT	CASSLGQASTDTQYF
NA	NA	TRBV24-1	TRBJ2-7	TGTGCCACCAGTGTATCCTCTGTGGCCGACGAGCAGTACTTC	CATSVSSVADEQYF
NA	NA	TRBV27	TRBJ1-3	TGTGCCAGCAGTTTATCGCCCAGGGCTGGAAACACCATATATTTT	CASSLSPRAGNTIYF
NA	NA	TRBV2	TRBJ1-2	TGTGCCAGCAGTGAAGTCCAGGGTTCGGGAGGCTACACCTTC	CASSEVQGSGGYTF
NA	NA	TRBV19	TRBJ1-1	TGTGCCAGTAGTATAGGGACGGGGAACACTGAAGCTTTCTTT	CASSIGTGNTEAFF
NA	NA	TRBV30	TRBJ1-1	TGTGCCTGGACCGTACCCAGGGGTTACACTGAAGCTTTCTTT	CAWTVPRGYTEAFF
TRBD2	NA	TRBV4-2	TRBJ2-3	TGTGCCAGCAGCCAAGTTCTAGCGGGGGGGAAAGATACGCAGTATTTT	CASSQVLAGGKDTQYF
NA	NA	TRBV27	TRBJ1-2	TGTGCCAGCAGTTCAGGGTCCGACTATGGCTACACCTTC	CASSSGSDYGYTF
NA	NA	TRBV19	TRBJ1-1	TGTGCCAGTTGGGAAGAGGGTGGTACTGAAGCTTTCTTT	CASWEEGGTEAFF
NA	NA	TRBV7-2	TRBJ1-1	TGTGCCAGCAGCAAAAACAGGGTGAACACTGAAGCTTTCTTT	CASSKNRVNTEAFF
TRBD1	once	TRBV18	TRBJ1-1	TGTGCCAGCTCACCAGACAGGGGAGGCACTGAAGCTTTCTTT	CASSPDRGGTEAFF
NA	NA	TRBV19	TRBJ2-7	TGTGCCAGTAGTATAGACGACTACAGCTACGAGCAGTACTTC	CASSIDDYSYEQYF
NA	NA	TRBV6-5	TRBJ1-1	TGTGCCAGCGGATCGGGGCACGGAGCTTTCTTT	CASGSGHGAFF
TRBD2	NA	TRBV27	TRBJ2-7	TGTGCCAGCAGTTCCTCTCTATCTCTTACTAGCGGGGCGAGGCGTGAGCAGTACTTC	CASSSSLSLTSGARREQYF
NA	NA	TRBV5-1	TRBJ2-7	TGCGCCAGCAGCCCCGGGACACCCTACTCCTACGAGCAGTACTTC	CASSPGTPYSYEQYF
NA	NA	TRBV27	TRBJ1-5	TGTGCCAGCAGTTTCTCTGCGGTCTACAATCAGCCCCAGCATTTT	CASSFSAVYNQPQHF
TRBD1	few	TRBV2	TRBJ2-7	TGTGCCAGCAGTCCGTCTCTGGTCAGGGGGCCCCACGAGCAGTACTTC	CASSPSLVRGPHEQYF
NA	few	TRBV19	TRBJ1-1	TGTGCCAGTAGCCGACCGGGGCAGGGAAGGACTGAAGCTTTCTTT	CASSRPGQGRTEAFF
NA	NA	TRBV27	TRBJ1-5	TGTGCCAGCAGCCCACCGGGGGCGAATCAGCCCCAGCATTTT	CASSPPGANQPQHF
NA	NA	TRBV11-2	TRBJ1-5	TGTGCCAGCAGCCGACTTCGCAATCAGCCCCAGCATTTT	CASSRLRNQPQHF
TRBD1	NA	TRBV3-1/TRBV3-2	TRBJ1-2	TGTGCCAGCAGCCAATCCACCGGGACAGGGAATGGCTACACCTTC	CASSQSTGTGNGYTF
NA	NA	TRBV5-1	TRBJ2-3	TGCGCCAGCAGCTTGGCAGGGACAGATACGCAGTATTTT	CASSLAGTDTQYF
NA	NA	TRBV10-3	TRBJ1-4	TGTGCCATCAGTGAGGAGCAAGTTAATGAAAAACTGTTTTTT	CAISEEQVNEKLFF
NA	once	TRBV6-5	TRBJ1-1	TGTGCCAGCAGTCGCCCAGGGCGAGGCGCTGAAGCTTTCTTT	CASSRPGRGAEAFF
NA	NA	TRBV5-1	TRBJ2-7	TGCGCCAGCAGCCTCATGACAGGTATCTCCTACGAGCAGTACTTC	CASSLMTGISYEQYF
TRBD1	NA	TRBV27	TRBJ1-2	TGTGCCAGCAGGGAACAGGGGCGAGGGTATGGCTACACCTTC	CASREQGRGYGYTF
NA	NA	TRBV14	TRBJ1-3	TGTGCCAGCAGCCAAGCCTTAGGAGGAAACACCATATATTTT	CASSQALGGNTIYF
NA	few	TRBV18	TRBJ2-7	TGTGCCAGCTCACCAACTGGGGTGGGCGAGCAGTACTTC	CASSPTGVGEQYF
NA	NA	TRBV11-2	TRBJ1-5	TGTGCCAGCAGCTTAGATGGGGTCCCGGGAGGGATTGGCAATCAGCCCCAGCATTTT	CASSLDGVPGGIGNQPQHF